The entry below describes one T cell receptor beta chain. This sample was included in a study of T-cell memory formation after mild COVID-19. Study as a whole: TCR clusters were mostly donor specific.

Researchers used 5'RACE with constant-segment primers to make TCR alpha and TCR beta cDNA libraries that carry sample barcodes and UMIs. TCRdb ran MiXCR on the 5' RACE reads and lists one entry per CDR3 protein. The table includes 75,000 to 90,000 distinct CDR3 sequences, 11% to 15% detected once. The sequencing sample was made of PBMCs or a T cell subset sorted from them (not recorded which). The receptor was isolated from an adult woman who had mild COVID-19 (a few samples of this study predate the infection). Cell type and time point are not known.

The CDR3 loop is CASSLGGWPEFF. Written as DNA, the CDR3 is TGTGCCAGCAGTTTGGGCGGTTGGCCTGAGTTCTTC. This chain links TRBV27 with TRBJ2-1; D not certain. Between the trimmed V and J ends, which lost 3 bases and 14 bases, there was a span of 14 bases. CDR1 is MNHEY, CDR2 SMNVEV, per germline (reference sequence). The CDR3 spans 12 residues.